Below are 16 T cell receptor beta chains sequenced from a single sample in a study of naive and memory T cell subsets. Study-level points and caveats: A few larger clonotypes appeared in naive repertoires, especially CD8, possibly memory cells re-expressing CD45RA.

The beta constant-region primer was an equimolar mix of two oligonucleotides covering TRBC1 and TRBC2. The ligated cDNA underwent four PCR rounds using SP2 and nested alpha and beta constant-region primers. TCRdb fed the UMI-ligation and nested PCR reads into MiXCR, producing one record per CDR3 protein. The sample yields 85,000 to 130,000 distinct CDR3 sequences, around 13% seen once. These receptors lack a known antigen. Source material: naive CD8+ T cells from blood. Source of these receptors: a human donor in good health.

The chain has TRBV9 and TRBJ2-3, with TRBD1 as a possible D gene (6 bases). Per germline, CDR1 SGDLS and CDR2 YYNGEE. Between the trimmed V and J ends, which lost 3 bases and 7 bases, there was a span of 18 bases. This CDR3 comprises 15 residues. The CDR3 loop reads CASSGTGTKSNTQYF. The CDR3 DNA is TGTGCCAGCAGCGGAACCGGGACAAAATCAAATACGCAGTATTTT.

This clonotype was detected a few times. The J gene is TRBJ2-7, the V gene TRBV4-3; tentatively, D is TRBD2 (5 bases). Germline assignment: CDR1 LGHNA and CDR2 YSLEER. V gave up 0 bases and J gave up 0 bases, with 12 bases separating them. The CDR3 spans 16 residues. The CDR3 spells CASSQDRVAFSYEQYF. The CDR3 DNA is TGCGCCAGCAGCCAAGATCGAGTAGCGTTCTCCTACGAGCAGTACTTC.

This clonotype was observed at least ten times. CDR3 DNA sequence: TGCAGTGCTAGAGATTACGGGTTACACCACGAGCAGTACTTC. This codes for CSARDYGLHHEQYF. The rearrangement links TRBV20-1 to TRBJ2-7; unclear D gene. This CDR3 region has 14 residues. The germline gives CDR1 DFQATT, CDR2 SNEGSKA (reference sequence). Trimming took off 0 bases at V and 5 bases at J, with 14 bases between the two ends.

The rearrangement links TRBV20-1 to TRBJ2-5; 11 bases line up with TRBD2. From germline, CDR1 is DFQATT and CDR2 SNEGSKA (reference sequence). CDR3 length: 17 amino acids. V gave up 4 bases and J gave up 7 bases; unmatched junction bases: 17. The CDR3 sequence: CSAILGTSGEFGVTQYF. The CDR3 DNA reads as TGCAGTGCTATTCTCGGGACTAGCGGCGAGTTTGGAGTGACCCAGTACTTC.

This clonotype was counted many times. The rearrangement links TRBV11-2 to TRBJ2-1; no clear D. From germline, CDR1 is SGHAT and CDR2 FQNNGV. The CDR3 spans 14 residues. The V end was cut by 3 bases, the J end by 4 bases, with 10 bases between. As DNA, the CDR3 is TGTGCCAGCAGCTTCTATTCGGATTACAATGAGCAGTTCTTC. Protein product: CASSFYSDYNEQFF.

The CDR3 spells CASSLSARTQYF. DNA for the CDR3: TGTGCCAGCAGTTTATCCGCACGCACGCAGTATTTT. This sequence joins TRBV12-3 or TRBV12-4 and TRBJ2-3, with D unclear. The CDR3 consists of 12 residues. V lost 2 bases and J 9 bases, leaving 9 bases between the germline ends.

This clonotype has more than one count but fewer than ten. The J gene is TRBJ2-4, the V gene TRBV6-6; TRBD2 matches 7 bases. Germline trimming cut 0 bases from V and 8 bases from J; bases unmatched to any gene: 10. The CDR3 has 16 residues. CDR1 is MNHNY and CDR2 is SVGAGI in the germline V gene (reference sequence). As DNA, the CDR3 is TGTGCCAGCAGTTACTCGAAGCCCGGGAGGCGGGACATTCAGTACTTC. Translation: CASSYSKPGRRDIQYF.

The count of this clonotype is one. DNA for the CDR3: TGTGCCAGCAGTTCACTCCCTGGCCCCGTCACGTATACGCAGTATTTT. It specifies CASSSLPGPVTYTQYF. V usage is TRBV6-5 and J usage is TRBJ2-3; D gene unclear. V was clipped by 4 bases and J by 7 bases, with 21 bases between them. Germline-derived CDR1 and CDR2 are MNHEY and SVGAGI. This CDR3 is 16 amino acids long.

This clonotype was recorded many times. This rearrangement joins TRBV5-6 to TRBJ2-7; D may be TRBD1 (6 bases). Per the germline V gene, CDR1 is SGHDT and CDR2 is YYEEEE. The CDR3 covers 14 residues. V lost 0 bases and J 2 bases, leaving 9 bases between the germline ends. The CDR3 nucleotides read TGTGCCAGCAGCTTGGGGGACATTACCTACGAGCAGTACTTC. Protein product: CASSLGDITYEQYF.

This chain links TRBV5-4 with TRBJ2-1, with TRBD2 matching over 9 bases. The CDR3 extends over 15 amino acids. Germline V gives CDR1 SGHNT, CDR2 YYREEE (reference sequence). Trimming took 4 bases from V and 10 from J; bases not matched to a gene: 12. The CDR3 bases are TGTGCCAGCAGCCCGGGACTAGCTGGGCCGATCGAGCAGTTCTTC. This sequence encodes CASSPGLAGPIEQFF.

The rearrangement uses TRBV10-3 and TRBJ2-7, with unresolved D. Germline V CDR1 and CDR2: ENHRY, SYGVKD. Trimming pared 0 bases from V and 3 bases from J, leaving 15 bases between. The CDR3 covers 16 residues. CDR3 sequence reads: CAISESIRQSDYEQYF. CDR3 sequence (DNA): TGTGCCATCAGTGAGTCGATTAGACAATCCGACTACGAGCAGTACTTC.

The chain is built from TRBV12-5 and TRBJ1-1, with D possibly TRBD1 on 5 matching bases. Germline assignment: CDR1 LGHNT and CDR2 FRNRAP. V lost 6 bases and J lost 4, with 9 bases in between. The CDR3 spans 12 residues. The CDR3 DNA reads TGTGCTAGTGGACCGGGGGGCACTGAAGCTTTCTTT. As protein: CASGPGGTEAFF.

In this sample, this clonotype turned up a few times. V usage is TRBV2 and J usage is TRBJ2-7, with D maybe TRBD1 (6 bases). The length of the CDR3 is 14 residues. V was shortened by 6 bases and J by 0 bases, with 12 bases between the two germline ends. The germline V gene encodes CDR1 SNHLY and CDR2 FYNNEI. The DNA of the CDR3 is TGTGCCAGCAGCCCGGGACACGGCTCCTACGAGCAGTACTTC. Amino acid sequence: CASSPGHGSYEQYF. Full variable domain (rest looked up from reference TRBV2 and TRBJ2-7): EPEVTQTPSHQVTQMGQEVILRCVPISNHLYFYWYRQILGQKVEFLVSFYNNEISEKSEIFDDQFSVERPDGSNFTLKIRSTKLEDSAMYFCASSPGHGSYEQYFGPGTRLTVT.

The CDR3 nucleotides are TGCGCCAGCAGCCACGGACGGGGAAATTCACCCCTCCACTTT. This gives the protein CASSHGRGNSPLHF. This sequence joins TRBV4-3 and TRBJ1-6; D not certain. V was trimmed by 3 bases and J by 7 bases, leaving 10 bases between them. This CDR3 is built from 14 residues. Germline V CDR1 and CDR2: LGHNA, YSLEER.

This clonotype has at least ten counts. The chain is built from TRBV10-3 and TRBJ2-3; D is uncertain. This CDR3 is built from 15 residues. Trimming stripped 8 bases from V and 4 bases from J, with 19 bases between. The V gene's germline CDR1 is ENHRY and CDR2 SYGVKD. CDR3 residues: CAISEEMDVADTQYF. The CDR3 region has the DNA TGTGCCATCTCCGAGGAAATGGACGTAGCAGATACGCAGTATTTT.

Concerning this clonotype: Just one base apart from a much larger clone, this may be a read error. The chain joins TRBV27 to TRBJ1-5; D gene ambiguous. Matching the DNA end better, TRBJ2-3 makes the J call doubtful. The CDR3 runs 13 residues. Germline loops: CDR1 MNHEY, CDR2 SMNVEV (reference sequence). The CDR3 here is CASSSTPNQPQYF. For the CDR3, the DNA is TGTGCCAGCAGTTCTACCCCCAATCAGCCCCAGTATTTT.